Included here is one TCR beta chain sequence, with context. These data belong to a study of OX40 agonist ivuxolimab in advanced cancers. The V segment lost 6 bases and the J segment 6 bases; nucleotides outside the gene matches: 5. CDR3 length: 14 residues. CDR1 is SNHLY, CDR2 FYNNEI, per germline. Sequencing was performed with immunoSEQ multiplex PCR; in TCRdb, only in-frame clones are kept and a portion is missing. The repertoire holds about 100,000 clones, with around 90% as singletons. The chain links TRBV2 to TRBJ1-5, with 10 bases identical to TRBD1. The receptor was isolated from an adult with an advanced solid tumor such as melanoma, head and neck, liver or kidney cancer. Material: CD4+ or CD8+ T cells sorted from blood, obtained in a trial of the OX40 agonist ivuxolimab. In DNA, the CDR3 is TGTGCCAGCAGCGGGACAGGGGTTACTCAGCCCCAGCATTTT. It translates to CASSGTGVTQPQHF.